This section outlines one TCR beta chain sequence together with its context. This entry is derived from a study of blood T cell repertoires in COVID-19. Per the authors' pipeline: Counts of nucleated cells, estimated from reference gene primer amplification, were obtained. Using immunoSEQ multiplex PCR, the repertoire was profiled, and TCRdb retains in-frame clones only, with some absent. That table gives V, J and clone size, and the DNA gave D and trimming. The sample consists of about 190,000 clones, 70% to 90% of them appearing once. Trimming took 2 bases from V and 7 from J, leaving 14 bases between them. CDR1 is MNHNS, CDR2 SASEGT, per germline. The CDR3 covers 14 residues.

This chain links TRBV6-1 with TRBJ1-1; D remains ambiguous. The receptor was derived from a man in his forties with active or convalescent COVID-19. The sequenced sample was peripheral blood. CDR3 in DNA: TGTGCCAGCAGTGAAACGGGGTGGAGGAGTGAAGCTTTCTTT. It yields the protein CASSETGWRSEAFF.